Listed below are T cell receptor beta chains from one sample, sequenced in a study of shared clonotypes between healthy human individuals. TCRdb keeps only in-frame clones here, not all; method: immunoSEQ multiplex PCR. Altogether millions of clones are present, about 95% being singletons, with the ten largest covering 1.1%. Sequenced input: naive CD8+ T cells sorted from blood. All receptors come from a man younger than 30 in good health. Both conserved end residues are part of each CDR3. Each record gives: J gene, V gene, clone size, D gene, CDR3 DNA, CDR3 protein. A D gene is named only where the DNA matches it firmly. Some rows have no size entry. The others give once, few or many, or a class for an expanded clone.

J: TRBJ1-1
V: TRBV7-2
size: .
D: TRBD1
DNA: TGTGCCAGCAGCGCTCAACAGGGGTTCACTGAAGCTTTCTTT
CDR3: CASSAQQGFTEAFF

J: TRBJ1-1
V: TRBV7-9
size: .
D: .
DNA: TGTGCCACCTCGGCTGCAGGTAAATTGAACACTGAAGCTTTCTTT
CDR3: CATSAAGKLNTEAFF

J: TRBJ2-2
V: TRBV4-3
size: .
D: TRBD1
DNA: TGCGCCAGCAGCCAAGAGTGGGACAGGGAAGGCACCGGGGAGCTGTTTTTT
CDR3: CASSQEWDREGTGELFF

J: TRBJ2-2
V: TRBV4-1
size: .
D: TRBD1
DNA: TGCGCCAGCAGCCAAGGTCCTCGGGACAGGGGGCGCGGCGGGGAGCTGTTTTTT
CDR3: CASSQGPRDRGRGGELFF

J: TRBJ2-6
V: TRBV6-1
size: .
D: .
DNA: TGTGCCAGCAGTGTCCTTTTGTCAGTAGGGGCCAACGTCCTGACTTTC
CDR3: CASSVLLSVGANVLTF

J: TRBJ1-6
V: TRBV28
size: once
D: .
DNA: TGTGCCAGCAGTTTATGGGGAGACAGTAATTCACCCCTCCACTTT
CDR3: CASSLWGDSNSPLHF

J: TRBJ2-7
V: TRBV7-6
size: .
D: .
DNA: TGTGCCAGCAGCTTAGCTGGAGGTAACGAGCAGTACTTC
CDR3: CASSLAGGNEQYF

J: TRBJ1-5
V: TRBV4-1
size: .
D: TRBD1
DNA: TGCGCCAGCAGCCAAGTCCCGGGACAGGGCTTAGATCAGCCCCAGCATTTT
CDR3: CASSQVPGQGLDQPQHF

J: TRBJ2-7
V: TRBV2
size: .
D: TRBD2
DNA: TGTGCCGCAAGGGACCCCGGGACTAGCGTCTCCTACGAGCAGTACTTC
CDR3: CAARDPGTSVSYEQYF

J: TRBJ1-2
V: TRBV7-9
size: .
D: .
DNA: TGTGCCAGCAGCACAACGAGGGGGAACTATGGCTACACCTTC
CDR3: CASSTTRGNYGYTF

J: TRBJ1-1
V: TRBV2
size: .
D: .
DNA: TGTGCCAGCAGTGTTTATTCGGACATGAACACTGAAGCTTTCTTT
CDR3: CASSVYSDMNTEAFF

J: TRBJ2-2
V: TRBV4-3
size: .
D: .
DNA: TGCGCCAGCTGGGAAGCGGATGCGAACACCGGGGAGCTGTTTTTT
CDR3: CASWEADANTGELFF

J: TRBJ1-1
V: TRBV19
size: .
D: .
DNA: TGTGCCAGTAGTGACACACAGGGGAACACTGAAGCTTTCTTT
CDR3: CASSDTQGNTEAFF

J: TRBJ1-2
V: TRBV30
size: .
D: .
DNA: TGTGCCTGGATACCCGGGCAGGGGAACTATGGCTACACCTTC
CDR3: CAWIPGQGNYGYTF

J: TRBJ2-3
V: TRBV19
size: .
D: .
DNA: TGTGCCAGTAGTATAGTGGGCCTCACAGATACGCAGTATTTT
CDR3: CASSIVGLTDTQYF

J: TRBJ2-7
V: TRBV4-2
size: .
D: .
DNA: TGTGCCAGCAGCCAAACGGGGTCCGGGCCGCCATCCTACGAGCAGTACTTC
CDR3: CASSQTGSGPPSYEQYF

J: TRBJ1-2
V: TRBV25-1
size: .
D: .
DNA: TGTGCCAGCAGTGAATTCGATACGCGGCTTTATGGCTACACCTTC
CDR3: CASSEFDTRLYGYTF

J: TRBJ2-7
V: TRBV27
size: .
D: .
DNA: TGTGCCAGCAGTTTAAGCCTACGAACCTACGAGCAGTACTTC
CDR3: CASSLSLRTYEQYF

J: TRBJ1-5
V: TRBV4-1
size: .
D: TRBD1
DNA: TGCGCCAGCAGCCAAGTTGGGACAGGGGCGTATCAGCCCCAGCATTTT
CDR3: CASSQVGTGAYQPQHF